This TCR beta chain comes out of a study of Tregs in tolerant kidney transplant recipients. Here immunoSEQ multiplex PCR was the method, and the copy in TCRdb shows in-frame clones only, minus some. The sample consists of over 50,000 clones, approximately 82% of them appearing once. Unstimulated regulatory T cells (CD4+CD25+CD127-), CD4+CD25- non-regulatory cells, CD4 and CD8 cells were FACS-sorted from thawed PBMCs. CDR3 length: 16 residues. V lost 7 bases, J lost 5 bases, and 12 bases stayed unmatched. Germline V gene lookup returns CDR1 MRHNA and CDR2 SNTAGT. Worth noting for this clone: The antigen remains unidentified.

Findings of the study overall: The most relevant donor-specific Treg TCRbeta repertoire apparently came from expansion with activated donor B cells.

This clonotype was sampled from a human donor in good health. The sample was CD4+ T cells from blood. The chain uses TRBV6-4 and TRBJ1-1, with TRBD1 identical over 11 bases. The CDR3 nucleotides are TGTGCCAGCATCGGGACAGGGGGGACTAGGAGGACTGAAGCTTTCTTT. Amino acids: CASIGTGGTRRTEAFF.